This TCR beta chain was profiled in a study of blood T cell repertoires in COVID-19. Study information: Spain, Italy and the United States supplied samples that represented acute and convalescent COVID-19. The analysed material was cDNA or gDNA that came from T cells, B-cell-depleted T cells, or PBMCs.

In the original analysis: Amplification of reference gene primers was used by the study to estimate nucleated cell counts. Libraries were prepared by immunoSEQ multiplex PCR; TCRdb keeps only in-frame clonotypes and omits some of them. V, J and clone size are those of that table, while D and trimming were read from the DNA. This sample yields roughly 150,000 clones, of which 65% to 85% are seen a single time; 5% belongs to the top ten. The receptor's source is a woman between 45 and 65 years old with acute or convalescent COVID-19. The sequencing sample was made of peripheral blood.

The CDR3, as DNA: TGTGCCAGCAGCCGAGATCGAGGGGGCTTTAACTATGGCTACACCTTC. This gives the protein CASSRDRGGFNYGYTF. This chain joins TRBV7-9 and TRBJ1-2; 7 bases map to TRBD1. Per the germline V gene, CDR1 is SEHNR and CDR2 is FQNEAQ (reference sequence). This CDR3 is 16 amino acids long. V shed 5 bases, J shed 1 base, and the junction held 10 bases outside the gene matches. Looking up the rest from reference TRBV7-9 and TRBJ1-2 gives the full variable domain: DTGVSQNPRHKITKRGQNVTFRCDPISEHNRLYWYRQTLGQGPEFLTYFQNEAQLEKSRLLSDRFSAERPKGSFSTLEIQRTEQGDSAMYLCASSRDRGGFNYGYTFGSGTRLTVV.